This T cell receptor (beta chain) was retrieved from a study of human T cells and chemical hapten exposure. Concerning this clonotype: Its antigen is as yet unknown.

TCRdb independently ran MiXCR on the RACE reads; one entry per CDR3 protein. This sample has roughly 250,000 distinct CDR3 sequences; about 9% occur once, and the top ten carry 2.3%. From germline, CDR1 is DFQATT and CDR2 SNEGSKA (reference sequence). Trimming cost V 6 bases and J 6 bases, with 24 bases left between them. The CDR3 runs 16 residues. Time point defined: pre-sensitization, week 0. Described treatment: therapeutic diphenylcyclopropenone sensitization with weekly scalp DPC. Study conclusions and caveats: Compared to controls, expanded TCRs made significantly more large clusters of similar CDR3s. TCRs at a frequency above 1 in 1000 stayed unchanged with DPC sensitization.

The source was whole blood, collected in connection with sensitization to the hapten diphenylcyclopropenone (DPC). This clonotype was obtained from a woman aged 40 to 50 with alopecia areata. Some clones in this sample may be carry-over from other donors' samples. The V gene is TRBV20-1, the J gene TRBJ2-1, with a weak D call TRBD1 (5 bases). CDR3 region: CSAQGGLVSLGNEQFF. As DNA, the CDR3 is TGCAGTGCCCAGGGTGGGTTAGTTTCCCTCGGCAATGAGCAGTTCTTC.